The rows below give T cell receptor beta chains drawn from one sample of a study of shared clonotypes between healthy human individuals. Repertoires were generated with immunoSEQ multiplex PCR, while TCRdb's copy carries only in-frame clones and drops some. The table records over a million clones, around 82% of them present only once. The specimen sequenced was memory CD4+ T cells from PBMCs. The source is a man aged 18 to 30 in good health. Some clones in this sample may be carry-over from other donors' samples. CDR3s leave out the opening cysteine and the closing phenylalanine or tryptophan.

v_gene,CDR3aa
TRBV9,ASSVALTSGSTDTQY
TRBV29-1,SVEWVGYGYT
TRBV4-2,ASSSAGGSDTQY
TRBV6-6,ASSTPQETQY
TRBV9,ASSATGGGYGYT
TRBV6-1,ASSQSIPGQGV
TRBV5-4,ASSLGGTRENEKLF
TRBV5-6,ASSSSTSGRIIQY
TRBV30,AWRPAGQFYEQY
TRBV19,ASSMPNRGDTQY
TRBV7-9,ASSLSGHSYEQY
TRBV5-1,ASSLSRGAGETQY
TRBV29-1,SVVRPPEQF
TRBV6-1,ASSVTGDYEQY
TRBV11-2,ASSSPRTNSGANVLT
TRBV4-2,ASSQALQTTYEQY
TRBV7-9,ASSSDREWGYT
TRBV11-2,ASSSYQTSGSTDTQY
TRBV28,ASSLFSGGNQPQH
TRBV2,ASSEGFGANVLT
TRBV18,ASSQGLTSYEQY
TRBV18,ASSLGQGVYEQY
TRBV6-1,ASSEFYSNTEAF
TRBV7-7,ASSSQEGGGNEQF
TRBV5-8,ASSQGQTYSNQPQH
TRBV7-2,ASSFSYTQY
TRBV28,ASSPPLAGETQY
TRBV7-9,ASSRVGYSTIY
TRBV6-5,ASGGVGPGRTQY
TRBV19,ASSLGPPPSNYGYT
TRBV6-6,ASTPQGGDTGKLF
TRBV7-9,ASSLKQGELSGYT
TRBV6-1,ASSEHFTNYGYT
TRBV5-4,ASSPRGTSGSSHEQY
TRBV18,ASSWDFNTEAF
TRBV28,ASSFAGGGTDTQY
TRBV28,ASSLGTLPYEQY
TRBV18,ASSPGQGAQETQY
TRBV5-1,ASSLGSPGTDTQY
TRBV2,ASSDYNYGYT
TRBV28,AIQRISSYEQY
TRBV20-1,SARQGAEAF